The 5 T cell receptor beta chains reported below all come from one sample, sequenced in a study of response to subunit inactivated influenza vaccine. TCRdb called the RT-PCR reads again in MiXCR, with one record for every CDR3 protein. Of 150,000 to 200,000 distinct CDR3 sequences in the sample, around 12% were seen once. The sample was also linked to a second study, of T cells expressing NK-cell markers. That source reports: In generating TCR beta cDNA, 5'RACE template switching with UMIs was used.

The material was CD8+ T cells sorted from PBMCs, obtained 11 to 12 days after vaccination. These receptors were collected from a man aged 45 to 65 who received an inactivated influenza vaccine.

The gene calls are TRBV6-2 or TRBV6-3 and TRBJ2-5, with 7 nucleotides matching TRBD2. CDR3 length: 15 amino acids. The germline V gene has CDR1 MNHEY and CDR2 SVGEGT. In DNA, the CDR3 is TGTGCAGCCAAGCCCATACGGGAGGTACAAGAGACCCAGTACTTC. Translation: CAAKPIREVQETQYF.

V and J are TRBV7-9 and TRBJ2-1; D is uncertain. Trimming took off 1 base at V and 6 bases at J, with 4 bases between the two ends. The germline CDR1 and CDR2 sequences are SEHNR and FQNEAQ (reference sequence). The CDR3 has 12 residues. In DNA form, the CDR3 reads TGTGCCAGCAGCTTAGACGGCAATGAGCAGTTCTTC. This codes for CASSLDGNEQFF.

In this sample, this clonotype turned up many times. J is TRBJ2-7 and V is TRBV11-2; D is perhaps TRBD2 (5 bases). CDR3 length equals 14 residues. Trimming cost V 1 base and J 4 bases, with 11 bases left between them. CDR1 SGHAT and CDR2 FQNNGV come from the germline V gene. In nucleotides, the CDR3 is TGTGCCAGCAGCTTAGTAAGCGGAGCGTACGAGCAGTACTTC. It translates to CASSLVSGAYEQYF.

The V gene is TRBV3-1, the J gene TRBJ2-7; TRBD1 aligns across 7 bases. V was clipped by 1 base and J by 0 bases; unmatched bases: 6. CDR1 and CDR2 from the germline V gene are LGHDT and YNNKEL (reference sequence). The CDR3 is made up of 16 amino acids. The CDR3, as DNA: TGTGCCAGCAGCCAAGTATTAGGGACAGTCTCCTACGAGCAGTACTTC. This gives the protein CASSQVLGTVSYEQYF.

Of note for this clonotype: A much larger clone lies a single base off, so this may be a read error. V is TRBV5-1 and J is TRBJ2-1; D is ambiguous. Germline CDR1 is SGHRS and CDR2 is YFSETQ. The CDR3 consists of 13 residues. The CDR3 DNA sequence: TGCACCAGCAGCTTGGCCCGGGTCAATGAGCAGTTCTTC. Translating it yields CTSSLARVNEQFF.